This T cell receptor (beta chain) originates from a study of post-analysis software for immune sequencing data. Study summary: The disease courses covered relapsing-remitting, secondary progressive and progressive-relapsing multiple sclerosis.

This clonotype was detected only a few times. What it binds is unknown. cDNA libraries of TCR beta carried unique molecular identifiers. It was from approximately 0.91 to 9.4 million T cells that roughly 0.5 million cDNA molecules came. TCRdb redid the calling of the PCR reads with MiXCR, one entry per CDR3 protein. Counted here are about 820,000 distinct CDR3 sequences, roughly half occurring once; the ten biggest clones make up 4.6%. Overall study findings and caveats: There were about five TRBV segments more frequent in patients than controls, and TRBV5-6, TRBV5-1 and TRBV20-1 were among them. Strong co-clustering by F measure was seen for same-batch samples. Compared with controls, patients showed significantly lower normalized Chao1 diversity.

The CDR3 has 14 amino acids. Germline values: CDR1 MNHEY, CDR2 SVGEGT. Trimming stripped 6 bases from V and 0 bases from J, with 12 bases between. The receptor was isolated from a girl aged 10 to 17 with multiple sclerosis. The sequenced material came from blood. V gene TRBV6-2 or TRBV6-3 combines with J gene TRBJ2-7; no definite D call. CDR3 sequence: CASSNGRSSYEQYF. CDR3 DNA: TGTGCCAGCAGCAACGGGCGAAGCTCCTACGAGCAGTACTTC.